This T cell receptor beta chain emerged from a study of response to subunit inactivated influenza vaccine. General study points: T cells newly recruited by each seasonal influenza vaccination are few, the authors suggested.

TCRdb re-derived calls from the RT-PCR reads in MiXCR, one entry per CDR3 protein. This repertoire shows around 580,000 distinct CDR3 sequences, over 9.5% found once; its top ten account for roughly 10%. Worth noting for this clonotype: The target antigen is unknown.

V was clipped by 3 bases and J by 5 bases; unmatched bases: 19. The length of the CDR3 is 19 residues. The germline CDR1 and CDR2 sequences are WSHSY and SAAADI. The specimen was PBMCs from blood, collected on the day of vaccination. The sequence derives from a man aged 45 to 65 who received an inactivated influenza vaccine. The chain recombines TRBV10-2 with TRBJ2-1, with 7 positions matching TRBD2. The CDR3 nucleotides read TGCGCCAGCAGTGATTTGGGAGCGGGGACCGAACGGTTGAACAATGAGCAGTTCTTC. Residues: CASSDLGAGTERLNNEQFF.